Below, 20 T cell receptor beta chains from the same sample are listed, as sequenced in a study of blood T cell repertoires in COVID-19. The table came from immunoSEQ multiplex PCR; TCRdb's copy has only in-frame clones and leaves some out. The table lists a few hundred thousand clones, about 88% of them singletons. The sample was peripheral blood. Receptors were obtained from a man between 50 and 59 years old with COVID-19, enrolled during active disease.

The chain has TRBV19 and TRBJ2-2, with a tentative D call TRBD1 (5 bases). The germline V gene encodes CDR1 LNHDA and CDR2 SQIVND (reference sequence). V dropped 4 bases and J dropped 4 bases, with 13 bases sitting between them. This CDR3 has 15 residues. CDR3 residues: CASSTGARSTGELFF. The CDR3 region has the DNA TGTGCCAGTAGTACTGGGGCGCGGAGCACCGGGGAGCTGTTTTTT.

V gene TRBV14 combines with J gene TRBJ2-5; D is unclear. V was pared by 5 bases and J by 5 bases, with 12 bases between. Per germline, CDR1 SGHDN and CDR2 FVKESK. This CDR3 comprises 13 residues. Here the CDR3 reads CASSTTWWETQYF. The CDR3 nucleotides are TGTGCCAGCAGCACGACTTGGTGGGAGACCCAGTACTTC.

This clone was detected a few times. The CDR3 region is CSVYEGAYEQYF. The CDR3 DNA is TGCAGCGTTTATGAGGGGGCGTACGAGCAGTACTTC. This chain links TRBV29-1 with TRBJ2-7, with 7 bases aligning to TRBD1. This CDR3 spans 12 amino acids. Germline-derived CDR1 and CDR2 are SQVTM and ANQGSEA. Trimming cost V 5 bases and J 4 bases; bases outside gene matches: 5.

V gene TRBV18 combines with J gene TRBJ2-2; 7 nucleotides agree with TRBD2. CDR3 length: 16 amino acids. Germline CDR1 reads KGHSH; CDR2 reads LQKENI. Unmatched junction bases numbered 2, after V lost 0 bases and J lost 1 base. The CDR3 loop reads CASSPPSGGNTGELFF. CDR3 nucleotide sequence: TGTGCCAGCTCACCACCATCGGGGGGGAACACCGGGGAGCTGTTTTTT.

The V gene is TRBV7-8, the J gene TRBJ2-1; no reliable D call. The germline V gene encodes CDR1 SGHVS and CDR2 FQNEAQ. Trimming took 8 bases from V and 12 from J, leaving 11 bases between them. There are 10 residues in the CDR3. The CDR3, as DNA: TGTGCCAGCGGCCTCTTCAGGCAGTTCTTC. Translating gives CASGLFRQFF.

This chain connects TRBV3-1 (or the pseudogene TRBV3-2) to TRBJ1-1; D might be TRBD1 (5 bases). CDR3 length: 15 amino acids. Germline assignment: CDR1 LGHDT and CDR2 YNNKEL (reference sequence). Trimming removed 4 bases at V and 1 base at J, with 13 bases between. The CDR3 DNA is TGTGCCAGCAGCCCCCGGGGGGAGGGGAACACTGAAGCTTTCTTT. Its translation: CASSPRGEGNTEAFF.

As DNA, the CDR3 is TGTGCCAGCAGCCCGGTGACTAGCGGATATCTACAAGAGACCCAGTACTTC. Translating gives CASSPVTSGYLQETQYF. The rearrangement joins TRBV7-9 to TRBJ2-5; 9 bases agree with TRBD2. The CDR3 loop spans 17 amino acids. CDR1 and CDR2 (germline): SEHNR, FQNEAQ (reference sequence). The J segment lost 2 bases and the V segment lost 5 bases, leaving 12 bases of the junction unmatched.

In its sample, this clone was seen once. The CDR3 sequence is CASSSSSGGTNEQFF. For the CDR3, the DNA is TGTGCCAGCAGTTCCTCTAGCGGGGGGACAAATGAGCAGTTCTTC. The J gene is TRBJ2-1, the V gene TRBV27; 11 positions agree with TRBD2. CDR3 length equals 15 residues. J lost 7 bases, V lost 4 bases, and 6 bases had no gene match. From germline, CDR1 is MNHEY and CDR2 SMNVEV (reference sequence).

The V gene is TRBV24-1, the J gene TRBJ1-5; D perhaps matches TRBD1 (5 bases). CDR3 length: 15 residues. The V end lost 3 bases, the J end lost 3 bases, and 11 bases lay between the germline ends. The germline gives CDR1 KGHDR, CDR2 SFDVKD. CDR3 loop: CATSDPKTDNQPQHF. In nucleotides, the CDR3 is TGTGCCACCAGTGATCCCAAGACAGACAATCAGCCCCAGCATTTT.

The chain joins TRBV28 to TRBJ1-2; TRBD1 matches at 7 bases. CDR1 is MDHEN, CDR2 SYDVKM, per germline. With V trimmed by 2 bases and J by 5 bases, 2 bases remained unmatched. The CDR3 spans 13 residues. The CDR3 DNA reads as TGTGCCAGCAGTTTAGCCAGGGGGTATGGCTACACCTTC. Translation: CASSLARGYGYTF.

The CDR3 spells CASSTGQGAWPQHF. CDR3 in DNA: TGTGCCAGTAGTACCGGACAGGGGGCTTGGCCCCAGCATTTT. The V call is TRBV19, the J call TRBJ1-5; TRBD1 agrees at 11 bases. This CDR3 has 14 residues. Looked up from germline, CDR1 is LNHDA and CDR2 is SQIVND (reference sequence). Trimming took 4 bases from V and 9 from J; bases not matched to a gene: 5.

As for this clone: Within the sample, other DNA sequences also encode this same CDR3. The V and J genes are TRBV27 and TRBJ2-7; TRBD1 matches at 10 bases. V dropped 2 bases and J dropped 3; count of bases not matched to a gene: 1. CDR1 and CDR2 from the germline V gene are MNHEY and SMNVEV (reference sequence). The CDR3 length is 14 residues. The CDR3 coding sequence is TGTGCCAGCAGTTTAAGGGACAGGGGCTACGAGCAGTACTTC. This encodes CASSLRDRGYEQYF.

The gene calls are TRBV5-1 and TRBJ2-1; D might be TRBD1 (5 bases). CDR1 and CDR2 (germline): SGHRS, YFSETQ. This CDR3 contains 15 residues. Trimming left V 0 bases short and J 1 base short, with 8 bases between. The CDR3 DNA reads TGCGCCAGCAGCTTGGATCCAGGGTCCTACAATGAGCAGTTCTTC. Residues: CASSLDPGSYNEQFF.

The genes are TRBV27 and TRBJ2-5; 14 nucleotides line up with TRBD2. The length of the CDR3 is 19 residues. Looked up from germline, CDR1 is MNHEY and CDR2 is SMNVEV (reference sequence). Trimming at V came to 5 bases and at J to 1 base, leaving 12 bases not matched to a gene. The CDR3 coding sequence is TGTGCCAGCAGTCCTTACGGGACTAGCGGGAGAATGGGCCAAGAGACCCAGTACTTC. Its translation: CASSPYGTSGRMGQETQYF.

The rearrangement joins TRBV6-5 to TRBJ1-1; no reliable D call. This CDR3 comprises 15 residues. The ends were cut back, 6 bases at V and 0 bases at J, with 14 bases in the middle. Looked up from germline, CDR1 is MNHEY and CDR2 is SVGAGI. CDR3 sequence reads: CASSPAAALNTEAFF. The CDR3 DNA reads as TGTGCCAGCAGCCCCGCGGCAGCTCTGAACACTGAAGCTTTCTTT.

The chain couples TRBV6-1 to TRBJ2-1; 7 bases are a match to TRBD1. This CDR3 has 14 residues. With 3 bases clipped from V and 3 bases from J, the junction kept 2 bases outside the gene matches. The germline CDR1 and CDR2 sequences are MNHNS and SASEGT. The CDR3 coding sequence is TGTGCCAGCAGTGACGACAGGGTCTACAATGAGCAGTTCTTC. It is translated as CASSDDRVYNEQFF.

V and J are TRBV5-4 and TRBJ1-6; the D gene is possibly TRBD1 (5 bases). V dropped 0 bases and J dropped 8 bases, with 15 bases sitting between them. Germline loops: CDR1 SGHNT, CDR2 YYREEE (reference sequence). The CDR3 is made up of 16 amino acids. CDR3 bases: TGTGCCAGCAGCTTGGCTTCCCAGGGTAAATATTCACCCCTCCACTTT. This sequence encodes CASSLASQGKYSPLHF.

This sequence joins TRBV28 and TRBJ2-2; the D gene is possibly TRBD2 (7 bases). Germline values: CDR1 MDHEN, CDR2 SYDVKM. V gave up 4 bases and J gave up 1 base, with 13 bases separating them. This CDR3 region has 16 residues. CDR3 in amino acids: CASSWGGTLNTGELFF. The CDR3 nucleotides are TGTGCCAGCAGTTGGGGGGGGACATTGAACACCGGGGAGCTGTTTTTT.

This clone was seen only once. The chain has TRBV2 and TRBJ1-1; weak D call: TRBD1 (5 bases). The CDR3 totals 13 residues. CDR1 is SNHLY, CDR2 FYNNEI, per germline. Trimming left V 5 bases short and J 5 bases short, with 12 bases between. CDR3 residues: CASSPQGVTEAFF. The CDR3 DNA reads as TGTGCCAGCAGTCCTCAGGGTGTTACTGAAGCTTTCTTT.

V usage is TRBV10-3 and J usage is TRBJ2-3; 11 bases are a match to TRBD2. CDR3 size: 17 residues. CDR1 ENHRY and CDR2 SYGVKD come from the germline V gene. V was pared by 5 bases and J by 0 bases, with 7 bases of the junction left unmatched. The CDR3 DNA reads as TGTGCCATCAGTAAGGGACTAGCGGACACGAGCACAGATACGCAGTATTTT. The encoded protein is CAISKGLADTSTDTQYF.